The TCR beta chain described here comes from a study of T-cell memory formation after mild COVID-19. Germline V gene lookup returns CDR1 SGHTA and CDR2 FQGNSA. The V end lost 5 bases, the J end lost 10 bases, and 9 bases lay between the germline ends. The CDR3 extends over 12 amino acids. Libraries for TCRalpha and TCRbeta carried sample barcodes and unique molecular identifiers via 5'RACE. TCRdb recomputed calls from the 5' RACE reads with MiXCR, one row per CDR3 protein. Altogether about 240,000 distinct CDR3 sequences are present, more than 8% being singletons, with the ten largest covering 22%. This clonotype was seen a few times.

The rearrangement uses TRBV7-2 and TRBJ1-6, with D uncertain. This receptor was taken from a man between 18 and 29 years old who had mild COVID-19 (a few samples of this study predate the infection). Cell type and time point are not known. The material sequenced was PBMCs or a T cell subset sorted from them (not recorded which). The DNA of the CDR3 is TGTGCCAGCAGCGTGAACGGATCACCCCTCCACTTT. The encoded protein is CASSVNGSPLHF.